Described below is a single T cell receptor (beta chain) sequence and its context. Its antigen is still unknown. Surgery without prior neoadjuvant therapy was the treatment of the selected pancreatic ductal adenocarcinoma patients. Sequencing was performed with immunoSEQ multiplex PCR; in TCRdb, only in-frame clones are kept and a portion is missing. The sample lists about 9,400 clones, around 66% occurring once. The data were obtained in a study of T cells in pancreatic ductal adenocarcinoma. Whole-study results and caveats: Compared with tumor, blood showed more total productive templates and roughly 8-fold more clonotypes. Tumor-versus-blood clonality comparisons may be biased toward lower tumor diversity. The resected pancreatic cancer cohort was biased toward the minority with early-stage disease. No significant tumor-blood clonality difference; means were about 0.12 and 0.073.

The receptor comes from a human donor with pancreatic ductal adenocarcinoma. The source material was pancreatic tumor tissue.

DNA for the CDR3: TGTGCAAGTCGCTATCCAGTGACTAGGGGTACCGGGGAGCTGTTTTTT. It encodes CASRYPVTRGTGELFF. The genes are TRBV12-2 and TRBJ2-2; the table's TRBD2 call for D was not verified on the DNA. TRBV12-2 is a known pseudogene. The CDR3 has 16 residues.